The next 26 T cell receptor beta chains were all read from a single sample in a study of CD8+CD57+ T cells in acquired aplastic anemia. Genomic DNA templated the TCR beta VDJ and CDR3 profiling. TCRdb reprocessed the reads with MiXCR, giving one entry per CDR3 protein. Among 200,000 to 300,000 distinct CDR3 sequences listed, approximately 82% were seen once. It was patients with CD8+CD57+ cell expansion by flow cytometry who were chosen for sequencing. The sequenced material came from sorted CD4+, CD8+, or CD8+CD57+ T cells (not recorded which) from PBMCs. These TCRs come from a human donor with aplastic anemia.

The chain is built from TRBV7-9 and TRBJ2-5; possibly TRBD2 for D (6 bases). CDR1 is SEHNR, CDR2 FQNEAQ, per germline (reference sequence). V lost 4 bases and J lost 10, with 22 bases in between. The length of the CDR3 is 15 residues. Here the CDR3 reads CASSSRGTWGASQYF. For the CDR3, the DNA is TGTGCCAGCAGCTCACGCGGGACTTGGGGAGCGAGCCAGTACTTC.

A few counts support this clonotype. At one end the junction does not follow the germline gene, possibly because of a read error. The chain uses TRBV7-6 and TRBJ2-5; 7 bases agree with TRBD2. Per germline, CDR1 SGHVS and CDR2 FNYEAQ. This CDR3 region has 15 residues. CDR3: CASTLGRVPSGAHYF. The DNA of the CDR3 is TGTGCCAGCACCCTAGGGAGGGTCCCCTCTGGGGCCCACTACTTC.

The J gene is TRBJ2-5, the V gene TRBV24-1; perhaps TRBD1 as D (5 bases). The DNA end lines up better with TRBJ2-1; the J call may be wrong. Germline-derived CDR1 and CDR2 are KGHDR and SFDVKD. This CDR3 is built from 14 residues. CDR3 sequence: CATGTGSSQETQFF. The CDR3, as DNA: TGTGCCACCGGCACAGGCAGCAGTCAAGAGACGCAGTTCTTC.

This clonotype was recorded at least ten times. V usage is TRBV10-2 and J usage is TRBJ2-7; 10 bases align to TRBD1. This CDR3 contains 15 residues. Germline lookup yields CDR1 WSHSY and CDR2 SAAADI. The V gene end was trimmed by 7 bases and the J gene end by 0 bases; junction bases not matched to a gene: 6. Here the CDR3 reads CASNAGTGVSYEQYF. The CDR3 nucleotides are TGCGCCAGCAACGCCGGGACAGGGGTCTCCTACGAGCAGTACTTC.

Note on this clonotype: One junction end disagrees with the germline gene, perhaps due to a read error. The J gene is TRBJ1-6, the V gene TRBV7-8, with unresolved D. CDR1 and CDR2 (germline): SGHVS, FQNEAQ. CDR3 size: 16 residues. The CDR3 loop is CASSLAGGRYTSPLHF. DNA for the CDR3: TGTGCCAGCAGCTTAGCGGGAGGCCGCTATACGTCACCTCTCCACTTT.

The V and J genes are TRBV7-2 and TRBJ1-2; 7 bases align to TRBD1. The CDR3 sequence is 16 residues long. Losses at the gene ends were 1 base for V and 11 bases for J; bases not matched to a gene: 16. Germline assignment: CDR1 SGHTA and CDR2 FQGNSA. CDR3: CASSLGDSRLKHCYTF. The CDR3 DNA is TGTGCCAGCAGCTTAGGGGACAGTCGCTTGAAGCATTGTTACACCTTC.

As regards this clonotype: A read error may produce the germline difference seen at one junction end. V and J are TRBV7-8 and TRBJ2-3; perhaps D is TRBD1 or TRBD2 (5 bases each). This CDR3 region has 14 residues. Per the germline V gene, CDR1 is SGHVS and CDR2 is FQNEAQ. The CDR3 region is CASSLDPDGATHSF. CDR3 coding DNA: TGTGCCAGCAGCTTAGATCCAGACGGGGCTACCCATTCTTTT. Full variable domain (rest looked up from reference TRBV7-8 and TRBJ2-3): GAGVSQSPRYKVAKRGQDVALRCDPISGHVSLFWYQQALGQGPEFLTYFQNEAQLDKSGLPSDRFFAERPEGSVSTLKIQRTQQEDSAVYLCASSLDPDGATHSFGPGTRLTVL.

The chain employs TRBV11-1 and TRBJ2-2, with D possibly TRBD2 on 6 matching bases. The CDR3 length is 18 residues. The V and J ends lost 5 bases and 0 bases respectively, with 19 bases between them. CDR1 and CDR2 from the germline V gene are SGHAT and FQDESV (reference sequence). CDR3: CASSPGLTGVSNTGELFF. Here the CDR3 DNA reads TGTGCCAGCAGCCCAGGATTGACGGGGGTTTCGAACACCGGGGAGCTGTTTTTT. The whole variable domain, filled in from reference TRBV11-1 and TRBJ2-2, reads EAEVAQSPRYKITEKSQAVAFWCDPISGHATLYWYRQILGQGPELLVQFQDESVVDDSQLPKDRFSAERLKGVDSTLKIQPAELGDSAMYLCASSPGLTGVSNTGELFFGEGSRLTVL.

About this clonotype: It is likely a read error, because the conserved phenylalanine at the end of the CDR3 is missing. The DNA is omitted, as the CDR3 cannot be located on it reliably, and the CDR3 follows TCRdb's listing. This chain uses TRBV7-9 with TRBJ2-4; the tabulated D call, TRBD1, remains unverified against the DNA. The CDR3 is 12 residues long, counting both termini. Germline V gene sequence: CDR1 SEHNR, CDR2 FQNEAQ (reference sequence). CDR3 sequence reads: CASSRAGDYGYT.

This chain uses TRBV7-9 with TRBJ2-7, with a tentative D call TRBD2 (5 bases). V was shortened by 1 base and J by 13 bases, with 23 bases between the two germline ends. Looked up from germline, CDR1 is SEHNR and CDR2 is FQNEAQ (reference sequence). The CDR3 sequence is 15 residues long. The CDR3 reads CASSLVPGELYFQYF. The CDR3 DNA is TGTGCCAGCAGCTTAGTTCCCGGGGAGCTGTATTTTCAATACTTC.

This clonotype was seen many times. With a much larger clone just one base away, this may be a read error. CDR3 in DNA: TGTGCCAGCAGCTTAGAGGGAGGTCCCGATACGCAGGATTTCTTT. Protein product: CASSLEGGPDTQDFF. The rearrangement links TRBV7-8 to TRBJ1-1; D is unclear. From germline, CDR1 is SGHVS and CDR2 FQNEAQ. The CDR3 loop spans 15 amino acids. Trimming took 1 base from V and 13 from J, leaving 22 bases between them.

This chain links TRBV7-8 with TRBJ2-3, with D perhaps being TRBD1 or TRBD2 (6 bases each). Germline V lookup: CDR1 SGHVS, CDR2 FQNEAQ. With 8 bases removed from V and 10 bases from J, the gap between germline ends came to 19 bases. The CDR3 has 13 residues. The CDR3 region has the DNA TGTGCCAGCGGGGACGGGGGCGCAGCCGCGCAGTATTTT. This sequence encodes CASGDGGAAAQYF.

This clonotype occurred a few times. The junction departs from germline at one end; a sequencing error may be responsible. V usage is TRBV2 and J usage is TRBJ2-5, with no clear D. The CDR3 extends over 13 amino acids. CDR1 and CDR2 (germline): SNHLY, FYNNEI. CDR3 sequence (DNA): TGTGCCAGCAGCTTAGGTGGAATAGAGACACAGTACTTT. As protein: CASSLGGIETQYF.

In the case of this clonotype: A read error may produce the germline difference seen at one junction end. The chain joins TRBV5-8 to TRBJ2-7; D uncertain. The CDR3 sequence is 14 residues long. Germline values: CDR1 SGHTS, CDR2 YDEGEE. The CDR3 sequence is CATSDRCIAYEQYF. The CDR3 DNA reads TGTGCCACCAGCGACCGGTGCATAGCCTACGAGCAGTACTTC.

On this clonotype itself: As the CDR3 is not closed by the conserved phenylalanine or tryptophan, this likely results from a read error. The limits of the CDR3 on the DNA are not certain, so only TCRdb's listed CDR3 is given. CDR3: CASGDRGTDTAYL. The chain combines TRBV2 with TRBJ2-3; the D segment call TRBD1 is taken from the table without a DNA check. The CDR3 is 13 amino acids long, termini counted. Germline loops: CDR1 SNHLY, CDR2 FYNNEI.

The genes are TRBV2 and TRBJ2-5; 7 bases agree with TRBD1. CDR1 SNHLY and CDR2 FYNNEI come from the germline V gene. The CDR3 is made up of 15 amino acids. V lost 3 bases and J lost 5; bases outside the gene matches: 9. The DNA of the CDR3 is TGTGCCAGCAGTGATATGCGACAGGGTGTGGAGACCCAGTACTTC. Translated, it gives CASSDMRQGVETQYF.

This clonotype was recorded only once. The junction and the germline gene differ at one end; a read error may be behind it. V gene TRBV7-8 combines with J gene TRBJ2-3; maybe TRBD2 (5 bases). The CDR3 contains 14 residues. In germline, CDR1 is SGHVS, CDR2 FQNEAQ. For the CDR3, the DNA is TGTGCCAGCAGCTTATCGGGATCCGGGGAGACGCAGTTTTTT. As protein: CASSLSGSGETQFF. Full variable domain (missing parts from reference TRBV7-8 and TRBJ2-3): GAGVSQSPRYKVAKRGQDVALRCDPISGHVSLFWYQQALGQGPEFLTYFQNEAQLDKSGLPSDRFFAERPEGSVSTLKIQRTQQEDSAVYLCASSLSGSGETQFFGPGTRLTVL.

The chain uses TRBV5-6 and TRBJ2-5; no firm D call. Trimming left V 5 bases short and J 0 bases short, with 11 bases between. This CDR3 spans 14 amino acids. CDR1 is SGHDT, CDR2 YYEEEE, per germline. The DNA of the CDR3 is TGTGCCAGCAGGGCCGCGGACGACCAAGAGACCCAGTACTTC. Encoded protein: CASRAADDQETQYF.

The chain carries TRBV20-1 and TRBJ2-5; D is ambiguous. Trimming stripped 6 bases from V and 5 bases from J, with 25 bases between. Germline V gene sequence: CDR1 DFQATT, CDR2 SNEGSKA (reference sequence). This CDR3 has 16 amino acids. Written as DNA, the CDR3 is TGCAGTGCCAAAGACGCTGTCGACAACCCCAGGGAGACCCAGTACTTC. It is translated as CSAKDAVDNPRETQYF.

Points on this clonotype: At one of its ends the junction is not consistent with the germline gene, which may arise from a read error. This rearrangement joins TRBV9 to TRBJ2-7; the D gene is possibly TRBD1 (5 bases). This CDR3 has 14 amino acids. In germline, CDR1 is SGDLS, CDR2 YYNGEE. CDR3 sequence reads: CASSAGPARNQPHF. The CDR3 nucleotides are TGTGCCAGCAGCGCAGGGCCCGCCCGAAATCAGCCCCACTTC.

J is TRBJ2-3 and V is TRBV24-1, with 7 bases lining up with TRBD1. Germline CDR1 reads KGHDR; CDR2 reads SFDVKD. The CDR3 sequence is 13 residues long. Germline trimming cut 9 bases from V and 14 bases from J; bases unmatched to any gene: 16. The CDR3 spells CATRDSSTDAAYF. DNA of the CDR3: TGTGCCACCCGGGACAGCAGTACCGATGCAGCGTATTTT.

A word on this clonotype: A junction boundary mismatches the germline segment, possibly from a read error. This rearrangement joins TRBV7-9 to TRBJ2-5; D is unclear. In germline, CDR1 is SEHNR, CDR2 FQNEAQ (reference sequence). The CDR3 is 14 residues long. The CDR3 DNA reads TGTGCCACCAGCCCCGGCACAGACCAAGAGACCCAGCAGTTC. Amino acids: CATSPGTDQETQQF.

This clonotype was observed a handful of times. The chain recombines TRBV10-3 with TRBJ1-1; 9 bases agree with TRBD1. Trimming at V came to 8 bases and at J to 5 bases, leaving 3 bases not matched to a gene. In germline, CDR1 is ENHRY, CDR2 SYGVKD. The CDR3 covers 12 residues. CDR3 amino acids: CAIGDRVTEAFF. Here the CDR3 DNA reads TGTGCCATCGGGGACAGGGTAACTGAAGCTTTCTTT.

The chain employs TRBV7-8 and TRBJ2-3; the D gene is possibly TRBD2 (6 bases). This CDR3 contains 14 residues. Trimming pared 0 bases from V and 15 bases from J, leaving 19 bases between. Germline assignment: CDR1 SGHVS and CDR2 FQNEAQ. The CDR3 sequence: CASSLAVAADLQYF. In DNA, the CDR3 is TGTGCCAGCAGCTTAGCCGTAGCGGCTGACCTACAATATTTT.

The chain links TRBV7-8 to TRBJ2-3; D uncertain. The germline gives CDR1 SGHVS, CDR2 FQNEAQ. Trimming shortened V by 5 bases and J by 6 bases, and 12 bases separated the two germline ends. The CDR3 has 13 amino acids. CDR3 DNA: TGTGCCAGCAGCGTAGAAGGACGGGATACGCAGTATTTT. Translation gives CASSVEGRDTQYF.

The chain joins TRBV19 to TRBJ2-7; D may be TRBD1 (6 bases). Trimming took off 6 bases at V and 0 bases at J, with 15 bases between the two ends. Germline CDR1 and CDR2: LNHDA and SQIVND (reference sequence). CDR3 size: 15 residues. In nucleotides, the CDR3 is TGTGCCAGTAGGGGGGCGAGCATGAGCTCCTACGAGCAGTACTTC. Its protein is CASRGASMSSYEQYF. The whole variable domain, filled in from reference TRBV19 and TRBJ2-7, reads DGGITQSPKYLFRKEGQNVTLSCEQNLNHDAMYWYRQDPGQGLRLIYYSQIVNDFQKGDIAEGYSVSREKKESFPLTVTSAQKNPTAFYLCASRGASMSSYEQYFGPGTRLTVT.